These 8 T cell receptor beta chains were all obtained from the same sample, sequenced in a study of response to subunit inactivated influenza vaccine. TCRdb independently ran MiXCR on the RT-PCR reads; one entry per CDR3 protein. Of about 540,000 distinct CDR3 sequences listed, approximately 20% were seen once; the top ten hold under 3.5%. This sample also belongs to another study, concerning T cells expressing NK-cell markers. Turning to that study: Scientists made TCR beta cDNA using 5'RACE template switching with UMIs.

The starting material was CD4+ T cells sorted from PBMCs, obtained 11 to 12 days after vaccination. These receptors were taken from a man aged 50-59 years who received an inactivated influenza vaccine.

This clonotype showed up just a few times. V and J are TRBV20-1 and TRBJ2-3; tentative D call: TRBD2 (5 bases). The CDR3 is made up of 16 amino acids. The ends were cut back, 4 bases at V and 0 bases at J, with 17 bases in the middle. Per germline, CDR1 DFQATT and CDR2 SNEGSKA (reference sequence). The CDR3 DNA follows: TGCAGTGCTAAAACGCGGGTCCGAGCTAGCACAGATACGCAGTATTTT. Its translation is CSAKTRVRASTDTQYF.

This clonotype was counted ten times or more. The chain combines TRBV5-1 with TRBJ2-7; D is possibly TRBD2 (5 bases). The V end was cut by 2 bases, the J end by 2 bases, with 11 bases between. This CDR3 is 14 amino acids long. Germline V gene lookup returns CDR1 SGHRS and CDR2 YFSETQ. CDR3: CASSFEGATYEQYF. The CDR3 DNA reads TGCGCCAGCAGCTTCGAGGGCGCCACCTACGAGCAGTACTTC.

The chain links TRBV9 to TRBJ2-1; 7 bases agree with TRBD2. The CDR3 sequence is 15 residues long. Trimming cost V 4 bases and J 2 bases; bases outside gene matches: 6. Germline V gene data show CDR1 as SGDLS and CDR2 as YYNGEE. The CDR3 loop reads CASSPQAGTYNEQFF. In DNA, the CDR3 is TGTGCCAGCAGCCCCCAAGCGGGAACCTACAATGAGCAGTTCTTC.

This clonotype occurred a few times. The V gene is TRBV27, the J gene TRBJ2-7, with 7 nucleotides matching TRBD1. Germline CDR1 MNHEY, CDR2 SMNVEV (reference sequence). V lost 5 bases to trimming and J lost 2 bases; unmatched junction nucleotides: 6. The CDR3 consists of 14 residues. The CDR3 here is CASSLRQGPYEQYF. The CDR3 DNA reads as TGTGCCAGCAGTCTGAGACAGGGACCCTACGAGCAGTACTTC.

This chain connects TRBV6-2 or TRBV6-3 to TRBJ2-7; 8 nucleotides align to TRBD1. Unmatched junction bases numbered 9, after V lost 6 bases and J lost 2 bases. The CDR3 length is 15 residues. From germline, CDR1 is MNHEY and CDR2 SVGEGT. CDR3 nucleotide sequence: TGTGCCAGCAGACCTCTGACAGGGGAGGCCTACGAGCAGTACTTC. It is translated as CASRPLTGEAYEQYF.

V usage is TRBV11-2 and J usage is TRBJ2-1, with D possibly TRBD1 on 6 matching bases. Germline V gene sequence: CDR1 SGHAT, CDR2 FQNNGV. V was shortened by 5 bases and J by 5 bases, with 16 bases between the two germline ends. The CDR3 runs to 15 residues. CDR3 bases: TGTGCCAGCAGCGTGTCCTCCGGGACAAACAATGAGCAGTTCTTC. Translating gives CASSVSSGTNNEQFF.

V usage is TRBV7-9 and J usage is TRBJ2-3; TRBD1 might be the D (5 bases). The germline V gene has CDR1 SEHNR and CDR2 FQNEAQ (reference sequence). V was cut by 7 bases and J by 3 bases, with 11 bases left in between. The CDR3 length is 13 residues. The CDR3: CASIRVGTDTQYF. CDR3 bases: TGTGCCAGCATCAGGGTGGGGACAGATACGCAGTATTTT.

This clonotype was picked up a small number of times. This rearrangement joins TRBV7-9 to TRBJ1-2; tentative D call: TRBD1 (6 bases). CDR1 is SEHNR, CDR2 FQNEAQ, per germline (reference sequence). This CDR3 spans 14 amino acids. Trimming left V 5 bases short and J 3 bases short, with 13 bases between. CDR3 DNA sequence: TGTGCCAGCAGCGCGGCGGGGGGCGACTATGGCTACACCTTC. Translating it yields CASSAAGGDYGYTF.